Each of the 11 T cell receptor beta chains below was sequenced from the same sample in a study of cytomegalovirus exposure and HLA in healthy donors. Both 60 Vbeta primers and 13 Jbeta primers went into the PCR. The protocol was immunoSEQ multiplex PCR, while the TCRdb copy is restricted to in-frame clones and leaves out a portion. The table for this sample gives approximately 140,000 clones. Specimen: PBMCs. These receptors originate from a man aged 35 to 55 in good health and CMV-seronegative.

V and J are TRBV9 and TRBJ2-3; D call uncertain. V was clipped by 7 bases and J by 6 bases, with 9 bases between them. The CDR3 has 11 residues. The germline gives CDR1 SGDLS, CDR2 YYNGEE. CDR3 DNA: TGTGCCAGCCCAAGAGAGGATACGCAGTATTTT. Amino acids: CASPREDTQYF.

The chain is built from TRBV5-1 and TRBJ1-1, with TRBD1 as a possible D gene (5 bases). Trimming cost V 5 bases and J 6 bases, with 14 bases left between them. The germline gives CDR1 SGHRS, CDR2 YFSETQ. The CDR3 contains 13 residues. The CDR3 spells CASSRAGPAEAFF. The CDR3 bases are TGCGCCAGCAGTCGAGCAGGGCCCGCTGAAGCTTTCTTT.

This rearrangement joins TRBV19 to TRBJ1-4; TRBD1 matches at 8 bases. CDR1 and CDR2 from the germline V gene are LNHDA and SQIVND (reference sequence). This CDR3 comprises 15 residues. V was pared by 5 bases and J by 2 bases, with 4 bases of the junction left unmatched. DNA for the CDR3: TGTGCCAGTAGTCTGCGACAGGGGACTAATGAAAAACTGTTTTTT. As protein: CASSLRQGTNEKLFF. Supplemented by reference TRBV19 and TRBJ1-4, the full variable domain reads DGGITQSPKYLFRKEGQNVTLSCEQNLNHDAMYWYRQDPGQGLRLIYYSQIVNDFQKGDIAEGYSVSREKKESFPLTVTSAQKNPTAFYLCASSLRQGTNEKLFFGSGTQLSVL.

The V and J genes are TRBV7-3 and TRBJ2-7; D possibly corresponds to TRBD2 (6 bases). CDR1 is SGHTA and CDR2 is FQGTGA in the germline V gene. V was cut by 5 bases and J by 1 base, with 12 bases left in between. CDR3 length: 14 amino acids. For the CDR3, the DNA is TGTGCCAGCAGCGCCGGGGGATCTTCCTACGAGCAGTACTTC. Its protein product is CASSAGGSSYEQYF.

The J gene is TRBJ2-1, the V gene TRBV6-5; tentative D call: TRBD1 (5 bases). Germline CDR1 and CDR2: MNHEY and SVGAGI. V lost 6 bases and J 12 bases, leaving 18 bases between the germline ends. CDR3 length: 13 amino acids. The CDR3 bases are TGTGCCAGCAGCCACGGCATGGGGCATGCGCAGTTCTTC. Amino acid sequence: CASSHGMGHAQFF.

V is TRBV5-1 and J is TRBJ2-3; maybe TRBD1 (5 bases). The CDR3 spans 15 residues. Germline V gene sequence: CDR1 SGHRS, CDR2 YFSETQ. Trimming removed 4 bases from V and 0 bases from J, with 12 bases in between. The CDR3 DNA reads TGCGCCAGCAGCGGCCTAGACAGAAGCACAGATACGCAGTATTTT. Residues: CASSGLDRSTDTQYF.

DNA for the CDR3: TGTGCCAGTAGCCTGGGACAGGGGGCTTCCCGCTCTGGAAACACCATATATTTT. Residues: CASSLGQGASRSGNTIYF. The chain uses TRBV19 and TRBJ1-3; 12 positions agree with TRBD1. The CDR3 consists of 18 residues. Germline loops: CDR1 LNHDA, CDR2 SQIVND (reference sequence). The trim removed 6 bases at V and 0 bases at J, leaving 9 bases unmatched.

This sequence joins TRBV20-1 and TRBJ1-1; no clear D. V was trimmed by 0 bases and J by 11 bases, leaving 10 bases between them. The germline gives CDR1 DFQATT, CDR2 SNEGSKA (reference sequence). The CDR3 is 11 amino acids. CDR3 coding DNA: TGCAGTGCTAGAGATTGGGGAGAGGCTTTCTTT. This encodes CSARDWGEAFF.

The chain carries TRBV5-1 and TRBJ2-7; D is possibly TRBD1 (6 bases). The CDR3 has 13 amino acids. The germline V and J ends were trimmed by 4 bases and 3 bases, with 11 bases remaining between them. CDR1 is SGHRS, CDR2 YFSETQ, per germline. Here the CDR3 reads CASSRDTGYEQYF. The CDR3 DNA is TGCGCCAGCAGCCGGGACACGGGCTACGAGCAGTACTTC.

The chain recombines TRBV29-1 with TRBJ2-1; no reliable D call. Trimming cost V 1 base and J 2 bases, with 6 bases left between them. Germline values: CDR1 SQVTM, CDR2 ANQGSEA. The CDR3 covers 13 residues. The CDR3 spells CSVEGSTYNEQFF. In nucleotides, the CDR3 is TGCAGCGTTGAAGGGTCTACCTACAATGAGCAGTTCTTC.

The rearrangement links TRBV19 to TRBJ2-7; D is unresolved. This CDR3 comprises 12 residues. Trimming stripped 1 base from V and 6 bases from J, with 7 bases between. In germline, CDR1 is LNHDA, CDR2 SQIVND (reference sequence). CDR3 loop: CASSIGSGEQYF. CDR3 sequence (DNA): TGTGCCAGTAGTATAGGATCGGGCGAGCAGTACTTC.